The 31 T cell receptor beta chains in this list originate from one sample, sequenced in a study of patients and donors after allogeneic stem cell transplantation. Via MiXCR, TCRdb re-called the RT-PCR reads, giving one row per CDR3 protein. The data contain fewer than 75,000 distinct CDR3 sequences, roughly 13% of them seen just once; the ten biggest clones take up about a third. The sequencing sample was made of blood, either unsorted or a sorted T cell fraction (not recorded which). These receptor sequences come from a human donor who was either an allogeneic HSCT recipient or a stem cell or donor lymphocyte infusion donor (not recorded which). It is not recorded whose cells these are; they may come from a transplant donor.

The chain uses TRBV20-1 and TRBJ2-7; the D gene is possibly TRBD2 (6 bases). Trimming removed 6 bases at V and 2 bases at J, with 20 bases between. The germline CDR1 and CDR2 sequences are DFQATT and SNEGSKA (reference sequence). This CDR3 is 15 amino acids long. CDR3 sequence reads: CSAPSKASVAYEQYF. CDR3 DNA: TGCAGTGCCCCCTCCAAGGCTAGCGTGGCCTACGAGCAGTACTTC.

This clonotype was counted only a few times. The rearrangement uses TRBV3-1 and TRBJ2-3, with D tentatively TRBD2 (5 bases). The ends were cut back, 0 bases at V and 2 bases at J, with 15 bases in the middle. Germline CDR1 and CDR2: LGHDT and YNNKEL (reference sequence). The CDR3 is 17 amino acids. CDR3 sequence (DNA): TGTGCCAGCAGCCAAGATTCCGCGGAGGAACACACAGATACGCAGTATTTT. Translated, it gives CASSQDSAEEHTDTQYF.

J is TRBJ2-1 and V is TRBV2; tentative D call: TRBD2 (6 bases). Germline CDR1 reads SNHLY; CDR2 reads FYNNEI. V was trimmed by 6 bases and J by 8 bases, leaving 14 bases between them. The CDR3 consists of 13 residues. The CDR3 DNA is TGTGCCAGCAGCCTTTATGGCGGGGATGAGCAGTTCTTC. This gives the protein CASSLYGGDEQFF.

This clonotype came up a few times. The CDR3 DNA reads TGTGCCAGCAGTGAATTCGGCGGCGGCCGAACCTCCTACGAGCAGTACTTC. Protein sequence: CASSEFGGGRTSYEQYF. This chain joins TRBV25-1 and TRBJ2-7; D unclear. Looked up from germline, CDR1 is MGHDK and CDR2 is SYGVNS. Trimming cost V 1 base and J 0 bases, with 16 bases left between them. The CDR3 extends over 17 amino acids.

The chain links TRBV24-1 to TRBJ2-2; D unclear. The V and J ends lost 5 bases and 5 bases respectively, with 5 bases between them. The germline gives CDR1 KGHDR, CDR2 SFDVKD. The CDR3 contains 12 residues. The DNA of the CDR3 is TGTGCCACCAGTGGCCCGACCGGGGAGCTGTTTTTT. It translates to CATSGPTGELFF.

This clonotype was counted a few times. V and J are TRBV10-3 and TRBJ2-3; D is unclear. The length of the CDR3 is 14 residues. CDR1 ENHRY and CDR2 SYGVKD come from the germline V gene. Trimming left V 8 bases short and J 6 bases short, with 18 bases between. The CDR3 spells CAIGGVPPPDTQYF. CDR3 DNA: TGTGCCATCGGTGGGGTCCCCCCACCCGATACGCAGTATTTT.

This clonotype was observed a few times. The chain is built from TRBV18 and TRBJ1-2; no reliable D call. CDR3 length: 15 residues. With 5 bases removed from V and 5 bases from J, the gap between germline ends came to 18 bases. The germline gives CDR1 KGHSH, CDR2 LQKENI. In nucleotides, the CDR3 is TGTGCCAGCTCATCAAACCCAGGACCGAGATATGGCTACACCTTC. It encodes CASSSNPGPRYGYTF.

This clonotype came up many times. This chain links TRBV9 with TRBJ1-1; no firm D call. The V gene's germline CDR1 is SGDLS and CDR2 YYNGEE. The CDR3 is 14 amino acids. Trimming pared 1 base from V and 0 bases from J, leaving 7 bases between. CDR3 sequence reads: CASSVTEMNTEAFF. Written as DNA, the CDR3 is TGTGCCAGCAGCGTAACAGAGATGAACACTGAAGCTTTCTTT.

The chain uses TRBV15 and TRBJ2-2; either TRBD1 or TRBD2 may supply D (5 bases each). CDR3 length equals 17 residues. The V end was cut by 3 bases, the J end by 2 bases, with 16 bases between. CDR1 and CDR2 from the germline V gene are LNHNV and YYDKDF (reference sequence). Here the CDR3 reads CATSRGRFGFNTGELFF. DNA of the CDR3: TGTGCCACCAGCAGGGGACGGTTCGGATTTAACACCGGGGAGCTGTTTTTT.

CDR3 sequence: CASSLGTPRNRLAGPYEQYF. CDR3 DNA sequence: TGCGCCAGCAGCTTGGGGACACCGAGAAACCGACTAGCGGGTCCCTACGAGCAGTACTTC. The rearrangement links TRBV5-1 to TRBJ2-7, with 10 bases lining up with TRBD2. V gave up 0 bases and J gave up 2 bases; unmatched junction bases: 17. CDR3 length: 20 residues. Germline lookup yields CDR1 SGHRS and CDR2 YFSETQ.

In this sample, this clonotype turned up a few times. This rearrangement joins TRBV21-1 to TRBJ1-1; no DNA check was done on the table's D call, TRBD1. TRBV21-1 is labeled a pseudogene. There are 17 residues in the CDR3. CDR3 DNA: TGTGCCAGCAGCCGAGGAGACAGGGTGATCATGAACACTGAAGCTTTCTTT. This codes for CASSRGDRVIMNTEAFF.

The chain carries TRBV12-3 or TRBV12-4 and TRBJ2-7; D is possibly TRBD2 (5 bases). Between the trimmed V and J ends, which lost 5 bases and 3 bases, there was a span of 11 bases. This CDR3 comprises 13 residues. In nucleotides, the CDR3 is TGTGCCAGCAGTAACCTGGGAGACTACGAGCAGTACTTC. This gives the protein CASSNLGDYEQYF.

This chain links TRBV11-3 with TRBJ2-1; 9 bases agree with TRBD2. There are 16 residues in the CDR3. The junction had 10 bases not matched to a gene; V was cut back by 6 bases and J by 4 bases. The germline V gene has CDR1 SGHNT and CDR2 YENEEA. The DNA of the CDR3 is TGTGCCAGCAGTCTTTCTAGCGGGAAGAAGTACAATGAGCAGTTCTTC. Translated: CASSLSSGKKYNEQFF.

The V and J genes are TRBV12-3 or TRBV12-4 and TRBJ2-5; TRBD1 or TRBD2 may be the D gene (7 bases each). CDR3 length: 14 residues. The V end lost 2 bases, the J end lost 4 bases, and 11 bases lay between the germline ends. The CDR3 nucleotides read TGTGCCAGCAGTTTAACAGGGGAGGGAGAGACCCAGTACTTC. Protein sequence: CASSLTGEGETQYF.

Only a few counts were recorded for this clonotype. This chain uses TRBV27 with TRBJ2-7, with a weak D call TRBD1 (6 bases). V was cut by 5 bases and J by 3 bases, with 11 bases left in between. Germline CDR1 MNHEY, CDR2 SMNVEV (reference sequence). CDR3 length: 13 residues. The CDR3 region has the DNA TGTGCCAGCAGTGGGGGCCTCGTCTACGAGCAGTACTTC. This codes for CASSGGLVYEQYF.

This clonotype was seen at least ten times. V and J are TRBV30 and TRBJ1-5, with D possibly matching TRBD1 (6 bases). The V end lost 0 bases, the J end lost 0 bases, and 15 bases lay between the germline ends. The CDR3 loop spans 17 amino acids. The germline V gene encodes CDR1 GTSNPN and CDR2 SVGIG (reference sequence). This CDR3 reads CAWSVNRVRNSNQPQHF. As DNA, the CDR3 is TGTGCCTGGAGTGTAAACAGGGTGAGAAATAGCAATCAGCCCCAGCATTTT.

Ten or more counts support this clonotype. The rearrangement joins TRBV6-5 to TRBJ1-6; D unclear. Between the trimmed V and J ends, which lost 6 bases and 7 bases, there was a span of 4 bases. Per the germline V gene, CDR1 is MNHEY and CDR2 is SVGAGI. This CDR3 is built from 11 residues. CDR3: CASRTNSPLHF. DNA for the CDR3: TGTGCCAGCAGGACGAATTCACCCCTCCACTTT.

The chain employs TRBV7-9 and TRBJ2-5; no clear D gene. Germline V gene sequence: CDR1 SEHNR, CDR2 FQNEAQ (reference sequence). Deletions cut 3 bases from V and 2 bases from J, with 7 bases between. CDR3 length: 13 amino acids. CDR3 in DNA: TGTGCCAGCAGCTTTTCTCTTCAAGAGACCCAGTACTTC. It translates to CASSFSLQETQYF. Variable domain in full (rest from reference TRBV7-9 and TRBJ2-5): DTGVSQNPRHKITKRGQNVTFRCDPISEHNRLYWYRQTLGQGPEFLTYFQNEAQLEKSRLLSDRFSAERPKGSFSTLEIQRTEQGDSAMYLCASSFSLQETQYFGPGTRLLVL.

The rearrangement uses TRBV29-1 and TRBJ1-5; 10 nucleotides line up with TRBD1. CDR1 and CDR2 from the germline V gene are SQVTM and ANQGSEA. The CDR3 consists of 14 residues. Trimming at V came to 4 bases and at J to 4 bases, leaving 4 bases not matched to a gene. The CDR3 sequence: CSVVGQGGNQPQHF. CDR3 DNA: TGCAGCGTTGTCGGACAGGGGGGAAATCAGCCCCAGCATTTT.

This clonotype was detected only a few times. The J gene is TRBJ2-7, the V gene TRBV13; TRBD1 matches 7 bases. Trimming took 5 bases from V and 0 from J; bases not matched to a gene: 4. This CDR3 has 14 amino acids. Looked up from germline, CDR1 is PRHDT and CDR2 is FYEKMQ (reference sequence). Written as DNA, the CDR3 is TGTGCCAGCAGCCGATGGGACAGCTCCTACGAGCAGTACTTC. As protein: CASSRWDSSYEQYF.

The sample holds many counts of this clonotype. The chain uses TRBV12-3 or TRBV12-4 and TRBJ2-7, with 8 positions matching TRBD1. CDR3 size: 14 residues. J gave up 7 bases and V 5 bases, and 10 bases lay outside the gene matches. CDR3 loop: CASSPGQGEGEQYF. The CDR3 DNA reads TGTGCCAGCAGTCCCGGACAGGGCGAGGGAGAGCAGTACTTC.

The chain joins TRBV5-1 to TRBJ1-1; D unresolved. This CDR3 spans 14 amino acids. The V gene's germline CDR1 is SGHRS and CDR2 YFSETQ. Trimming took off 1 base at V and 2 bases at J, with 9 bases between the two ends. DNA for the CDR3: TGCGCCAGCAGCTTGTACGCAGATAACACTGAAGCTTTCTTT. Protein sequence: CASSLYADNTEAFF.

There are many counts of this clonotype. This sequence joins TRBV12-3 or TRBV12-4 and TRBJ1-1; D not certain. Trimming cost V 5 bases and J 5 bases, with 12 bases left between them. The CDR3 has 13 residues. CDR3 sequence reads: CASSLSRRTEAFF. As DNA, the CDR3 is TGTGCCAGCAGTCTCTCTCGGCGGACTGAAGCTTTCTTT.

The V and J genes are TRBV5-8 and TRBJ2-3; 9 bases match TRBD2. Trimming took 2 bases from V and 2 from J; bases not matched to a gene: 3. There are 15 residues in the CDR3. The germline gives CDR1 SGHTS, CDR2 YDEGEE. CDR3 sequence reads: CASSFRLAATDTQYF. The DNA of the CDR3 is TGTGCCAGCAGCTTCCGACTAGCGGCCACAGATACGCAGTATTTT.

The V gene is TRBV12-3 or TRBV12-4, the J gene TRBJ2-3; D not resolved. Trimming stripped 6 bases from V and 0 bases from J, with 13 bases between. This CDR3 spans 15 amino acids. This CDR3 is CASSRDGASTDTQYF. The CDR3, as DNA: TGTGCCAGCAGCCGAGACGGAGCTAGCACAGATACGCAGTATTTT.

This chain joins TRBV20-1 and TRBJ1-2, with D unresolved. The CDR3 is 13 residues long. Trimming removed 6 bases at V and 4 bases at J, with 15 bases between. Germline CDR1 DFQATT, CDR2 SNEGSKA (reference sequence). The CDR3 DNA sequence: TGCAGTGCAGCTGCTGGGCAGCCCTATGGCTACACCTTC. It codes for CSAAAGQPYGYTF.

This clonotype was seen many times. The chain's CDR3 is CASSSGDGYTF. The CDR3 DNA is TGTGCCAGCAGTTCGGGGGATGGCTACACCTTC. The V and J genes are TRBV12-3 or TRBV12-4 and TRBJ1-2, with D possibly being TRBD1 (5 bases). The CDR3 consists of 11 residues. V gave up 4 bases and J gave up 6 bases, with 6 bases separating them.

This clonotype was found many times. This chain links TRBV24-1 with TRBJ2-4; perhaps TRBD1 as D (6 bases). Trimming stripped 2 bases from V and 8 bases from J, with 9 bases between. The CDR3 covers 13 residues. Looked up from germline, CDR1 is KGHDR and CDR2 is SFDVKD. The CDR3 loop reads CATSDSGVDIQYF. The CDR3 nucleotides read TGTGCCACCAGTGATTCAGGGGTGGACATTCAGTACTTC.

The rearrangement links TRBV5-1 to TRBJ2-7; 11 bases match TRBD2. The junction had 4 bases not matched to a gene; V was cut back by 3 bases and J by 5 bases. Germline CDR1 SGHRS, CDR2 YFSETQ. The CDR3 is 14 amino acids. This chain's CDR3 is CASSSLAGGDEQYF. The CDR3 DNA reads TGCGCCAGCAGCTCATTAGCGGGAGGGGACGAGCAGTACTTC.

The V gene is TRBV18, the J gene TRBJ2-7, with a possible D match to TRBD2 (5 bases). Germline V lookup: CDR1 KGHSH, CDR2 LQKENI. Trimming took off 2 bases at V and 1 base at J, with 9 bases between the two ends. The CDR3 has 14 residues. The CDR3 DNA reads TGTGCCAGCTCACCATCCCTAGCTTCCTACGAGCAGTACTTC. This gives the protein CASSPSLASYEQYF.

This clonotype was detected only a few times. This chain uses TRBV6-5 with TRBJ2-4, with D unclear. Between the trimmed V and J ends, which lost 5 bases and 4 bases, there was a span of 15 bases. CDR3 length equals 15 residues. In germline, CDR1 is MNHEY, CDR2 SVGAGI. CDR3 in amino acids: CASSTDRWGKNIQYF. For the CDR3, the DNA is TGTGCCAGCAGTACGGATAGGTGGGGTAAAAACATTCAGTACTTC.